The 23 T cell receptor beta chains below come from one sample, sequenced in a study of blood T cell repertoires in COVID-19. Here immunoSEQ multiplex PCR was the method, and the copy in TCRdb shows in-frame clones only, minus some. The data hold fewer than 300,000 clones, with roughly 93% observed a single time. Sequences were obtained from PBMCs or T cells enriched from blood (not recorded which). All receptors derive from a woman between 40 and 55 years old with acute COVID-19.

V gene TRBV5-1 combines with J gene TRBJ1-2; 8 bases are shared with TRBD1. The V and J ends lost 4 bases and 4 bases, in that order; junction bases with no gene match: 9. The CDR3 covers 15 residues. Germline loops: CDR1 SGHRS, CDR2 YFSETQ. The CDR3 loop reads CASSPGTGSSYGYTF. The CDR3 DNA sequence: TGCGCCAGCAGCCCGGGGACAGGATCTAGCTATGGCTACACCTTC.

J is TRBJ1-1 and V is TRBV12-3 or TRBV12-4, with 7 nucleotides matching TRBD1. This CDR3 is built from 13 residues. V lost 7 bases and J lost 1; bases outside the gene matches: 3. The CDR3 loop is CASTRTGNTEAFF. CDR3 bases: TGTGCCAGCACCAGGACAGGGAACACTGAAGCTTTCTTT.

The rearrangement joins TRBV28 to TRBJ2-5; tentative D call: TRBD1 (7 bases). The germline gives CDR1 MDHEN, CDR2 SYDVKM. This CDR3 region has 13 residues. Trimming removed 8 bases from V and 5 bases from J, with 15 bases in between. The CDR3 coding sequence is TGTGCCAGCCGGAGGGGGCGCAGGGAGACCCAGTACTTC. Translating it yields CASRRGRRETQYF.

The rearrangement joins TRBV24-1 to TRBJ2-7, with 7 bases that match TRBD2. The germline CDR1 and CDR2 sequences are KGHDR and SFDVKD. The CDR3 runs 15 residues. The V gene end was trimmed by 3 bases and the J gene end by 0 bases; junction bases not matched to a gene: 4. CDR3 coding DNA: TGTGCCACCAGTGATCTCACTAGCGCCTCCTACGAGCAGTACTTC. Translated: CATSDLTSASYEQYF.

V usage is TRBV27 and J usage is TRBJ2-3; 8 bases are shared with TRBD2. Trimming cost V 4 bases and J 2 bases; bases outside gene matches: 11. CDR3 size: 17 residues. CDR1 and CDR2 (germline): MNHEY, SMNVEV (reference sequence). CDR3 sequence: CASSSSGRVSATDTQYF. CDR3 in DNA: TGTGCCAGCAGTTCTAGCGGGCGGGTATCCGCCACAGATACGCAGTATTTT.

The V and J genes are TRBV19 and TRBJ1-4, with D tentatively TRBD1 (6 bases). V shed 5 bases and J shed 8 bases, with 18 bases lying between them. Germline CDR1 LNHDA, CDR2 SQIVND (reference sequence). The CDR3 loop spans 15 amino acids. CDR3 nucleotides: TGTGCCAGTAGTTTCGGACCAGGGGCAAGGGAAAAACTGTTTTTT. Residues: CASSFGPGAREKLFF.

This sequence joins TRBV19 and TRBJ1-1; D unclear. This CDR3 comprises 14 residues. Germline values: CDR1 LNHDA, CDR2 SQIVND (reference sequence). V lost 2 bases, J lost 2 bases, and 9 bases lay in between. The CDR3: CASSIWGDNTEAFF. The CDR3 nucleotides are TGTGCCAGTAGTATATGGGGAGACAACACTGAAGCTTTCTTT.

J is TRBJ2-1 and V is TRBV18; D is perhaps TRBD2 (7 bases). The germline CDR1 and CDR2 sequences are KGHSH and LQKENI. The ends were cut back, 3 bases at V and 8 bases at J, with 14 bases in the middle. The CDR3 has 14 amino acids. CDR3 nucleotide sequence: TGTGCCAGCTCACCCCCAGGGAGGGGGGATGAGCAGTTCTTC. Translation: CASSPPGRGDEQFF.

The CDR3 sequence: CATSDFSRQGTDTQYF. The CDR3 bases are TGTGCCACCAGTGATTTCTCGAGACAGGGCACAGATACGCAGTATTTT. J is TRBJ2-3 and V is TRBV24-1; D is possibly TRBD1 (6 bases). The CDR3 covers 16 residues. V was pared by 1 base and J by 1 base, with 11 bases between. Germline values: CDR1 KGHDR, CDR2 SFDVKD.

Here the CDR3 reads CASSFGQGAHQETQYF. The CDR3 DNA sequence: TGTGCCAGCAGCTTCGGACAGGGGGCGCATCAAGAGACCCAGTACTTC. V is TRBV11-2 and J is TRBJ2-5; 11 nucleotides agree with TRBD1. Germline V gene sequence: CDR1 SGHAT, CDR2 FQNNGV. This CDR3 is 16 amino acids long. V gave up 3 bases and J gave up 2 bases; unmatched junction bases: 5.

In this sample, this clone turned up a few times. The V call is TRBV19, the J call TRBJ2-1; TRBD2 matches at 7 bases. The germline gives CDR1 LNHDA, CDR2 SQIVND (reference sequence). The V gene end was trimmed by 5 bases and the J gene end by 4 bases; junction bases not matched to a gene: 11. The CDR3 extends over 16 amino acids. Here the CDR3 DNA reads TGTGCCAGTAGTGGGGGGGTCAGACAGCTATACAATGAGCAGTTCTTC. Amino acids: CASSGGVRQLYNEQFF.

The chain carries TRBV28 and TRBJ1-2, with TRBD1 identical over 9 bases. Germline V gives CDR1 MDHEN, CDR2 SYDVKM. The CDR3 runs to 14 residues. V trimming: 2 bases; J trimming: 6 bases; junction bases outside the gene matches: 4. DNA of the CDR3: TGTGCCAGCAGTTTAACGGGACAGGGCAATGGCTACACCTTC. Translated: CASSLTGQGNGYTF.

This sequence joins TRBV2 and TRBJ2-7, with TRBD2 as a possible D gene (5 bases). Germline V gene sequence: CDR1 SNHLY, CDR2 FYNNEI. V was shortened by 8 bases and J by 5 bases, with 19 bases between the two germline ends. The CDR3 runs to 14 residues. CDR3 amino acids: CASARGSGLNEQYF. The CDR3, as DNA: TGTGCCAGCGCCCGGGGATCGGGGTTGAACGAGCAGTACTTC.

This clone has a single count. This chain uses TRBV3-1 (or the pseudogene TRBV3-2) with TRBJ2-5; TRBD2 matches 11 bases. The germline gives CDR1 LGHDT, CDR2 YNNKEL (reference sequence). The CDR3 has 17 residues. Unmatched junction bases numbered 5, after V lost 1 base and J lost 1 base. The CDR3 sequence: CASSQGLAGGPQETQYF. CDR3 DNA sequence: TGTGCCAGCAGCCAAGGGTTAGCGGGAGGGCCCCAAGAGACCCAGTACTTC.

The rearrangement uses TRBV19 and TRBJ2-2; 7 bases map to TRBD1. Germline CDR1 reads LNHDA; CDR2 reads SQIVND (reference sequence). This CDR3 is 16 amino acids long. V gave up 4 bases and J gave up 6 bases; unmatched junction bases: 11. Here the CDR3 reads CASSRVTGYNAGELFF. DNA for the CDR3: TGTGCCAGTAGTAGAGTGACAGGGTATAACGCCGGGGAGCTGTTTTTT.

The chain recombines TRBV28 with TRBJ1-5, with D maybe TRBD1 (5 bases). CDR1 MDHEN and CDR2 SYDVKM come from the germline V gene. Trimming cost V 6 bases and J 1 base, with 22 bases left between them. The CDR3 is 18 amino acids. CDR3 amino acids: CASSPASLARVSNQPQHF. CDR3 sequence (DNA): TGTGCCAGCAGCCCAGCGTCCTTGGCCAGGGTAAGCAATCAGCCCCAGCATTTT.

This clone has just one count. CDR3 DNA: TGTGCCAGCAAGACCGGGACAATATACGAGCAGTACTTC. Protein sequence: CASKTGTIYEQYF. The rearrangement joins TRBV2 to TRBJ2-7, with D possibly being TRBD1 (6 bases). From germline, CDR1 is SNHLY and CDR2 FYNNEI. Trimming took off 7 bases at V and 4 bases at J, with 14 bases between the two ends. CDR3 size: 13 residues.

The rearrangement uses TRBV3-1 (or the pseudogene TRBV3-2) and TRBJ1-1; TRBD1 agrees at 8 bases. The CDR3 consists of 20 residues. V shed 2 bases, J shed 5 bases, and the junction held 22 bases outside the gene matches. CDR1 LGHDT and CDR2 YNNKEL come from the germline V gene (reference sequence). In DNA form, the CDR3 reads TGTGCCAGCAGCCAATCACGGGCAGGGGGCACGGGTTATGGCAGGACTGAAGCTTTCTTT. Its protein is CASSQSRAGGTGYGRTEAFF.

The chain recombines TRBV2 with TRBJ2-7, with 12 nucleotides matching TRBD2. This CDR3 is 15 amino acids long. The ends lost 2 bases at V and 6 bases at J; junction bases unmatched: 5. Germline CDR1 SNHLY, CDR2 FYNNEI. This chain's CDR3 is CASSERGLAGVEQYF. The CDR3 DNA reads as TGTGCCAGCAGTGAACGGGGACTAGCGGGCGTCGAGCAGTACTTC.

The chain employs TRBV9 and TRBJ2-7; TRBD2 might be the D (6 bases). V lost 3 bases, J lost 3 bases, and 16 bases lay in between. CDR1 SGDLS and CDR2 YYNGEE come from the germline V gene. The CDR3 length is 15 residues. The CDR3, as DNA: TGTGCCAGCAGCGAGGCGGCGGGGTCGCTCTACGAGCAGTACTTC. It is translated as CASSEAAGSLYEQYF.

V and J are TRBV7-9 and TRBJ1-1, with TRBD1 matching over 8 bases. Unmatched junction bases numbered 5, after V lost 0 bases and J lost 5 bases. This CDR3 is built from 15 residues. Germline lookup yields CDR1 SEHNR and CDR2 FQNEAQ (reference sequence). The CDR3 DNA is TGTGCCAGCAGCTTAGCCGGACAGGGAAGGACTGAAGCTTTCTTT. It yields the protein CASSLAGQGRTEAFF. Looking up the rest from reference TRBV7-9 and TRBJ1-1 gives the full variable domain: DTGVSQNPRHKITKRGQNVTFRCDPISEHNRLYWYRQTLGQGPEFLTYFQNEAQLEKSRLLSDRFSAERPKGSFSTLEIQRTEQGDSAMYLCASSLAGQGRTEAFFGQGTRLTVV.

The chain is built from TRBV15 and TRBJ1-1; 9 bases line up with TRBD1. The CDR3 spans 20 residues. In germline, CDR1 is LNHNV, CDR2 YYDKDF (reference sequence). Germline trimming cut 1 base from V and 1 base from J; bases unmatched to any gene: 16. The CDR3 reads CATSRGVGTGNIYGNTEAFF. CDR3 in DNA: TGTGCCACCAGCAGAGGCGTCGGGACAGGGAATATATATGGGAACACTGAAGCTTTCTTT.

This clone has only one observation. The V call is TRBV7-3, the J call TRBJ1-2; D may be TRBD1 (6 bases). Trimming cost V 2 bases and J 5 bases, with 9 bases left between them. This CDR3 is built from 13 residues. Germline CDR1 is SGHTA and CDR2 is FQGTGA. The CDR3 DNA follows: TGTGCCAGCAGCTTAGACAGGACTTATGGCTACACCTTC. Its translation is CASSLDRTYGYTF. Full variable domain (missing parts from reference TRBV7-3 and TRBJ1-2): GAGVSQTPSNKVTEKGKYVELRCDPISGHTALYWYRQSLGQGPEFLIYFQGTGAADDSGLPNDRFFAVRPEGSVSTLKIQRTERGDSAVYLCASSLDRTYGYTFGSGTRLTVV.